The clone carrying this T cell receptor beta chain was found many times. Orbital computed tomography and thyroid ultrasound, together with serum TRAb and thyroxine and clinical symptoms, were used for diagnoses. The source material, RNA transcripts, was used to amplify TCR beta CDR3 regions. HTBI primers were employed in a first-round RT-PCR of the TCR CDR3. TCRdb called the multiplex PCR reads again in MiXCR, with one record for every CDR3 protein. The sample has 300,000 to 450,000 distinct CDR3 sequences, 15% to 20% seen once. This entry belongs to a study of T cells in Graves' hyperthyroidism and ophthalmopathy. The wider study: Peripheral blood samples were taken at initial diagnosis, prior to any treatment.

This CDR3 has 12 amino acids. Trimming stripped 6 bases from V and 7 bases from J, with 12 bases between. This TCR derives from a middle-aged woman with Graves' ophthalmopathy. The chain carries TRBV12-3 or TRBV12-4 and TRBJ2-5; the D is unclear. Sequenced material: blood. The CDR3 nucleotides read TGTGCCAGCAGCTACGATGTAAGGACCCAGTACTTC. This gives the protein CASSYDVRTQYF.